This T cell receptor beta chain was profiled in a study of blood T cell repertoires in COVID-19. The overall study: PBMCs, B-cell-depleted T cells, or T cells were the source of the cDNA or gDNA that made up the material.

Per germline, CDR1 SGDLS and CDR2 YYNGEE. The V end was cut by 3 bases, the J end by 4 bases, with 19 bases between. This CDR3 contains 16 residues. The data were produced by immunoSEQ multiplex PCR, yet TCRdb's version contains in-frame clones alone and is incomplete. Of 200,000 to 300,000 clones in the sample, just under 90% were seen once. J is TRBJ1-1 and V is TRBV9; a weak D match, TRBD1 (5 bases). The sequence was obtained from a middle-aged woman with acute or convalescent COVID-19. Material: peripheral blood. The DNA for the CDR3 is TGTGCCAGCAGCGCCCAACATTCAGGGAAGGGCACTGAAGCTTTCTTT. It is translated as CASSAQHSGKGTEAFF. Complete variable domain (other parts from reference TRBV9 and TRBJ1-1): DSGVTQTPKHLITATGQRVTLRCSPRSGDLSVYWYQQSLDQGLQFLIQYYNGEERAKGNILERFSAQQFPDLHSELNLSSLELGDSALYFCASSAQHSGKGTEAFFGQGTRLTVV.